This TCR beta chain was identified in a study of blood T cell repertoires in COVID-19. TCRdb keeps only in-frame clones here, not all; method: immunoSEQ multiplex PCR. This table holds some 170,000 clones, over 65% found once. The CDR3 is 16 amino acids. From germline, CDR1 is KGHDR and CDR2 SFDVKD. The V gene end was trimmed by 4 bases and the J gene end by 2 bases; junction bases not matched to a gene: 8. This clonotype was sampled from a man between 60 and 70 years old with acute or convalescent COVID-19. Sequenced input: peripheral blood. This chain links TRBV24-1 with TRBJ2-3; 7 bases are shared with TRBD1. Here the CDR3 DNA reads TGTGCCACCAGTGAGCCCGGGACAGCATACACAGATACGCAGTATTTT. This codes for CATSEPGTAYTDTQYF.